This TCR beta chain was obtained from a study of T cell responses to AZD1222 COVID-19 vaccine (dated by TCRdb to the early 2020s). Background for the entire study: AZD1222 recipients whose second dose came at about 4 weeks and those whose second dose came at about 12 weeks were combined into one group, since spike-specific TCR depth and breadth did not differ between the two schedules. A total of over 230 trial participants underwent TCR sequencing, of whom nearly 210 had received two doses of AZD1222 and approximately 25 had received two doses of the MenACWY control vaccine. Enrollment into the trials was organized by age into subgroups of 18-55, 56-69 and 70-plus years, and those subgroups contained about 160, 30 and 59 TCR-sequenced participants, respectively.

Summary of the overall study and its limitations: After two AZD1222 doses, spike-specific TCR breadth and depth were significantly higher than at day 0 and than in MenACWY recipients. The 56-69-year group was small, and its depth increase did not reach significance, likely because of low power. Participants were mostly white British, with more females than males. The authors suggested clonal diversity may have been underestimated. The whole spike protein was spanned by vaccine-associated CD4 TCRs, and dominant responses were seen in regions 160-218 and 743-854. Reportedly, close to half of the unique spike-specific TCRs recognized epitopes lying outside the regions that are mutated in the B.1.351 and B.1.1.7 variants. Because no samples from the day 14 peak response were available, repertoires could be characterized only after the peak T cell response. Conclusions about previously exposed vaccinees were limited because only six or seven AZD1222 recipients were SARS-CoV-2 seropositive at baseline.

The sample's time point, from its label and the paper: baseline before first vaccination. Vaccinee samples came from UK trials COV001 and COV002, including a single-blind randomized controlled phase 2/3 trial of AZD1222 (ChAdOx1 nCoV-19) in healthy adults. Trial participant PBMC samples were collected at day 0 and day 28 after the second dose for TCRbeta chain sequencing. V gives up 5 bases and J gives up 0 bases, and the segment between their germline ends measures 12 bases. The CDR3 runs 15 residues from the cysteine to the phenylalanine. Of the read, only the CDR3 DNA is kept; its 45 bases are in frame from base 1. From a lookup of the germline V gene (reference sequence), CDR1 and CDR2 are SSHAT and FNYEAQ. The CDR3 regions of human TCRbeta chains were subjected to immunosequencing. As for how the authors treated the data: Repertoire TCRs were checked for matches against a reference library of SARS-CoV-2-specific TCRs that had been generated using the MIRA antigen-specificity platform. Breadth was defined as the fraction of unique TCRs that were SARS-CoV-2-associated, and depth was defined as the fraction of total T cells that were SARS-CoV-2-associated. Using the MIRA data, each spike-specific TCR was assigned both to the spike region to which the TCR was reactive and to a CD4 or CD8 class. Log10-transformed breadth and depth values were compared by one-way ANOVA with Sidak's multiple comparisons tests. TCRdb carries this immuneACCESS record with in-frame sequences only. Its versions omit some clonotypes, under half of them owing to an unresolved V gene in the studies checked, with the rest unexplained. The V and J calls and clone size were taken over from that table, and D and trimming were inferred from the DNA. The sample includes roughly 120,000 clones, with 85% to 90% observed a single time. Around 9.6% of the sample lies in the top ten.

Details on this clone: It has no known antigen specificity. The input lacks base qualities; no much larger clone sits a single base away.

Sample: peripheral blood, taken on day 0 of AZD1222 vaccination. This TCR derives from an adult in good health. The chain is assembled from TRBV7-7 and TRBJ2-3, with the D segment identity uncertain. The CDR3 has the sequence CASSLLVASTDTQYF. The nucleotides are TGTGCCAGCAGCCTTCTAGTGGCTAGCACAGATACGCAGTATTTT.